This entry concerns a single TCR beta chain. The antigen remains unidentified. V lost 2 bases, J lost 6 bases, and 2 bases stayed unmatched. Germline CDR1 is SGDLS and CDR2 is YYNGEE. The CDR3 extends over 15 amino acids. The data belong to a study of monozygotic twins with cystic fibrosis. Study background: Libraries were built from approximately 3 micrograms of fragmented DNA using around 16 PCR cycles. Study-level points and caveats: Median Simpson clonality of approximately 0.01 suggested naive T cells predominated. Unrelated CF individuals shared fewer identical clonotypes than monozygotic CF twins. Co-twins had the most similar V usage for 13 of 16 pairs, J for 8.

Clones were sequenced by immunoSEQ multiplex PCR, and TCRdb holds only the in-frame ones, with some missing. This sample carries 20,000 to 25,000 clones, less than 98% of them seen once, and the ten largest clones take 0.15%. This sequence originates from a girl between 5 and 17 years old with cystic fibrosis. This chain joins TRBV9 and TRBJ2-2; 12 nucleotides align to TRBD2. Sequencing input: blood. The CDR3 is CASSVTSGSAGELFF. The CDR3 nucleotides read TGTGCCAGCAGCGTGACTAGCGGGAGCGCCGGGGAGCTGTTTTTT.